This record covers a single TCR beta chain. No antigen is known for it. The junction differs from germline at one of its ends, possibly a read error. The CDR3 spans 14 residues. The input was 450 to 550 ng total RNA; TCR beta cDNA was made from it with a constant-region primer. For TCR beta, libraries were produced by three nested multiplex PCR rounds using slightly modified ARM-PCR. TRBV1-TRBV30 forward and Cbeta reverse primers drove the first two approximately 11-cycle rounds. TCRdb reprocessed the multiplex PCR reads with MiXCR, giving one entry per CDR3 protein. The sample holds hundreds of thousands of distinct CDR3 sequences, about 50% seen once. The source of the sample is a study of tumor-infiltrating lymphocytes in primary liver carcinoma. The study, taken as a whole, reports: Whereas tumor region pairs overlapped more, tumor-adjacent and tumor-blood pairs overlapped less.

Blood RNA originated from unsorted whole blood, with germline DNA additionally extracted. This chain joins TRBV12-3 or TRBV12-4 and TRBJ2-1, with 8 bases aligning to TRBD2. Specimen: peripheral blood. This sequence was found in a woman between 25 and 40 years old with primary liver carcinoma and hepatitis B virus infection. The CDR3 region is CASSSGLADNERFF. CDR3 nucleotides: TGTGCCAGCAGCTCTGGACTAGCCGACAATGAGCGGTTCTTC.